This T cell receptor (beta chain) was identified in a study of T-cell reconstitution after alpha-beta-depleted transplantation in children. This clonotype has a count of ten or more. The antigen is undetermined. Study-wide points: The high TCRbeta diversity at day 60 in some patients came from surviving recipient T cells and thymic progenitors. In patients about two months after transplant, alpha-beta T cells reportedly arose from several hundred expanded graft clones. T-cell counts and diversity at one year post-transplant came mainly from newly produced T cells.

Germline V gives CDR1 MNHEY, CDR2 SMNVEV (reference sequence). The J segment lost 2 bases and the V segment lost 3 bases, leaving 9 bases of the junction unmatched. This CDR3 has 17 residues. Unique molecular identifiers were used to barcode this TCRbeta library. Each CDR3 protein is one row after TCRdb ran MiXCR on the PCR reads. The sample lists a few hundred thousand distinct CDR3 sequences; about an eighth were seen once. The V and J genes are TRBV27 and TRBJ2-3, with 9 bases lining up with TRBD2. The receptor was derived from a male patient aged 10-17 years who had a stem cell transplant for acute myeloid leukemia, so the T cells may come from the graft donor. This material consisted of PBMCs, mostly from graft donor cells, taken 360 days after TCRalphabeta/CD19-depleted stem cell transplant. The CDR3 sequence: CASSLIRASGNTDTQYF. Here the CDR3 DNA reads TGTGCCAGCAGTTTGATTCGGGCTAGCGGGAACACAGATACGCAGTATTTT.